Sequencing of this T cell receptor beta chain was carried out in a study of T cell repertoires in cytomegalovirus infection. In the study overall: Public TCR beta signatures were indicative of both CMV infection and a matching HLA type.

MiXCR, run by TCRdb on the reads, gives a single entry per CDR3 protein. The repertoire holds just over 300,000 distinct CDR3 sequences, with roughly 15% as singletons. This clonotype was picked up a small number of times. Its antigen is not known. General observations from the study: Across the ex vivo response, the dominant clonotypes were HLA-C-restricted CMV-specific TCR beta clonotypes.

The TCR sequence derives from a human donor in good health (CMV status not recorded). Some clones in this sample may be carry-over from other donors' samples. Specimen: PBMCs.

The CDR3 loop is CSVEKTTGELFF. The CDR3 DNA reads as TGCAGCGTTGAAAAGACCACCGGGGAGCTGTTTTTT. V is TRBV29-1 and J is TRBJ2-2; no definite D call. The length of the CDR3 is 12 residues. The V gene lost 2 bases and the J gene lost 4 bases, with 5 bases spanning the gap. Germline CDR1 SQVTM, CDR2 ANQGSEA.